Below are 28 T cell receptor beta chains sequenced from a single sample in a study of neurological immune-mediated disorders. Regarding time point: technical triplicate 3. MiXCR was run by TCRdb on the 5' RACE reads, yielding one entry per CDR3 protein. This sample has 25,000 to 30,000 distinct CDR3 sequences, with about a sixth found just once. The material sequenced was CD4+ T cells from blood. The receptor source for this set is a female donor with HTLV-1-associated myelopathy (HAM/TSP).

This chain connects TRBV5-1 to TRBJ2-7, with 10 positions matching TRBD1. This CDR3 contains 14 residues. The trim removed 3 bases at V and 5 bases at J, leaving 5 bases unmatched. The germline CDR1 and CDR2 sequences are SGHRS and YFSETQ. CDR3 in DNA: TGCGCCAGCAGCTGGACAGGGGGGCAAGACGAGCAGTACTTC. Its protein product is CASSWTGGQDEQYF.

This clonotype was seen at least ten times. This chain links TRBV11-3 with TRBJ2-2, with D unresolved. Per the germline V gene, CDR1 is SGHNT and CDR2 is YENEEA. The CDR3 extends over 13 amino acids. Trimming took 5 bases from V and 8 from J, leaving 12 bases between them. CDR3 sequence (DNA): TGTGCCAGCAGCCCACCTCGAGTGGGGGAGCTGTTTTTT. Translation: CASSPPRVGELFF. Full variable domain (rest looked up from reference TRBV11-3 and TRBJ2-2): EAGVVQSPRYKIIEKKQPVAFWCNPISGHNTLYWYLQNLGQGPELLIRYENEEAVDDSQLPKDRFSAERLKGVDSTLKIQPAELGDSAVYLCASSPPRVGELFFGEGSRLTVL.

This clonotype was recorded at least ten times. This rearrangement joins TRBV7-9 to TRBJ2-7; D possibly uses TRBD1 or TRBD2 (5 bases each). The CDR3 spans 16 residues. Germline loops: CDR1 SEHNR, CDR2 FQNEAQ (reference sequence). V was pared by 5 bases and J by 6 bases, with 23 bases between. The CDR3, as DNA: TGTGCCAGCAGCCCTTCGACCGGCCGCAGGGACCCCGAGCAGTACTTC. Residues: CASSPSTGRRDPEQYF.

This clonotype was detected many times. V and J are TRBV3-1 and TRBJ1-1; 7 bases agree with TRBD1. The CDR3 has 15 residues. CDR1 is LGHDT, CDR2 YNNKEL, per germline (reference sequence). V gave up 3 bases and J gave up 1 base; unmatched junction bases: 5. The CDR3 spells CASSHGTVSNTEAFF. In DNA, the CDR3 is TGTGCCAGCAGCCACGGGACAGTTTCGAACACTGAAGCTTTCTTT.

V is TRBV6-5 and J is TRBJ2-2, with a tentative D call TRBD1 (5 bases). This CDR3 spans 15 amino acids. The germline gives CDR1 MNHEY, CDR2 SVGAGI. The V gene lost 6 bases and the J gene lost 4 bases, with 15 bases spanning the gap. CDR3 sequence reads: CASRSSGMGTGELFF. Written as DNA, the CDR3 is TGTGCCAGCAGGAGTTCAGGGATGGGCACCGGGGAGCTGTTTTTT.

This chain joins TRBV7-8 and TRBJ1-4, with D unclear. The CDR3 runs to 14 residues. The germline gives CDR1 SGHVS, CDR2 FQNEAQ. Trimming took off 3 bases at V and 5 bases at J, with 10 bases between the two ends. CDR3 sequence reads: CASSFGVLNEKLFF. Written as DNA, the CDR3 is TGTGCCAGCAGCTTCGGGGTATTGAATGAAAAACTGTTTTTT.

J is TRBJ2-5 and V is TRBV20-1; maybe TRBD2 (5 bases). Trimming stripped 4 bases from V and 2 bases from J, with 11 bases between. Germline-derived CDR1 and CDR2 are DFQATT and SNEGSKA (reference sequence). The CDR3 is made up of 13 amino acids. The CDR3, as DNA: TGCAGTGCTACGAAGGACTCACAAGAGACCCAGTACTTC. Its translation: CSATKDSQETQYF.

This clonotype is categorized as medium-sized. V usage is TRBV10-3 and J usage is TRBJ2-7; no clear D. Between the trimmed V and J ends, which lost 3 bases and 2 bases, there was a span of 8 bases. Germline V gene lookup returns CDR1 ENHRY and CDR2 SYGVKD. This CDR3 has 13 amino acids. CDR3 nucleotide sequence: TGTGCCATCAGTGACCCCATGACCTACGAGCAGTACTTC. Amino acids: CAISDPMTYEQYF.

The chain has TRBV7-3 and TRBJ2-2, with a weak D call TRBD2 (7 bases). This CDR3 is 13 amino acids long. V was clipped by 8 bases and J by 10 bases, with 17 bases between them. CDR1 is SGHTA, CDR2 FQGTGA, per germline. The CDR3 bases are TGTGCCAGCCGGGGGGCGAACACTGTGGAGCTGTTTTTT. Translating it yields CASRGANTVELFF.

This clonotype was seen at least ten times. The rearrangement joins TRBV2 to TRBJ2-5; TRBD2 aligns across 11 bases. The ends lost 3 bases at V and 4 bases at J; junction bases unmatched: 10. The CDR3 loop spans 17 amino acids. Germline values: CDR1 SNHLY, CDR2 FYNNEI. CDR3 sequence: CASSEDTSGRWGETQYF. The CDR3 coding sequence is TGTGCCAGCAGTGAGGACACTAGCGGGAGATGGGGAGAGACCCAGTACTTC.

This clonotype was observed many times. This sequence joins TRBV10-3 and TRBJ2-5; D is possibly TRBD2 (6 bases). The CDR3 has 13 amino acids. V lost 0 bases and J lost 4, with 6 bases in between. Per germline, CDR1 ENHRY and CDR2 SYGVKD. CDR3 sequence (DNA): TGTGCCATCAGTGAGTCCGGGGGAGAGACCCAGTACTTC. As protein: CAISESGGETQYF.

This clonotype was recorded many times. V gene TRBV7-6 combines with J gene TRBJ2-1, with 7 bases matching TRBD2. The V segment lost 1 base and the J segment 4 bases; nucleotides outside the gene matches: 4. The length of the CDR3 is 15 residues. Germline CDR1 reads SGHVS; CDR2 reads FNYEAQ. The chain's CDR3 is CASSLGGRGYNEQFF. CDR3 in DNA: TGTGCCAGCAGCTTAGGAGGGAGGGGTTACAATGAGCAGTTCTTC.

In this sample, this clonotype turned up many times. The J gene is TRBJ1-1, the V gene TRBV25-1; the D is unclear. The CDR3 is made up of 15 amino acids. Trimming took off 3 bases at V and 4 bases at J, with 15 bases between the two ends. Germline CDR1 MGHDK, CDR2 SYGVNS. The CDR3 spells CASSDWTTLSTEAFF. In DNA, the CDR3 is TGTGCCAGCAGTGACTGGACGACGTTAAGCACTGAAGCTTTCTTT.

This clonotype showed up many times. CDR3 sequence reads: CASSSTGQASYEQYF. CDR3 sequence (DNA): TGTGCCAGCAGTTCAACAGGACAGGCTAGCTACGAGCAGTACTTC. The J gene is TRBJ2-7, the V gene TRBV28; the match to TRBD1 covers 7 bases. This CDR3 has 15 residues. V lost 4 bases, J lost 3 bases, and 9 bases stayed unmatched. Germline V gene lookup returns CDR1 MDHEN and CDR2 SYDVKM.

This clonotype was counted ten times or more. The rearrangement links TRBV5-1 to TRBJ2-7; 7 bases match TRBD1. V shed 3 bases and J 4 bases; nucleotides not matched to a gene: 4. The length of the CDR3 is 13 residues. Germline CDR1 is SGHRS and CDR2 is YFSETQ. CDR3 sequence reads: CASSYEGQYEQYF. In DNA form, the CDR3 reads TGCGCCAGCAGCTACGAGGGACAGTACGAGCAGTACTTC. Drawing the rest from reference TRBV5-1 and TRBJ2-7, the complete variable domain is KAGVTQTPRYLIKTRGQQVTLSCSPISGHRSVSWYQQTPGQGLQFLFEYFSETQRNKGNFPGRFSGRQFSNSRSEMNVSTLELGDSALYLCASSYEGQYEQYFGPGTRLTVT.

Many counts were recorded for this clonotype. The CDR3 bases are TGTGCCAGCAGCCCGAGACCCACGATGGGGGAGCAGTACTTC. This translates into CASSPRPTMGEQYF. The chain joins TRBV6-6 to TRBJ2-7; D gene uncertain. This CDR3 spans 14 amino acids. The germline CDR1 and CDR2 sequences are MNHNY and SVGAGI (reference sequence). The V end was cut by 6 bases, the J end by 7 bases, with 19 bases between.

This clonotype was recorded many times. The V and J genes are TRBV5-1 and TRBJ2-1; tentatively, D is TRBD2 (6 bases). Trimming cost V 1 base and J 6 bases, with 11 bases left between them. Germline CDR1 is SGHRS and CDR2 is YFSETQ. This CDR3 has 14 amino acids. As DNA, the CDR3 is TGCGCCAGCAGCTTGAGGCTAGCGTCCAATGAGCAGTTCTTC. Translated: CASSLRLASNEQFF.

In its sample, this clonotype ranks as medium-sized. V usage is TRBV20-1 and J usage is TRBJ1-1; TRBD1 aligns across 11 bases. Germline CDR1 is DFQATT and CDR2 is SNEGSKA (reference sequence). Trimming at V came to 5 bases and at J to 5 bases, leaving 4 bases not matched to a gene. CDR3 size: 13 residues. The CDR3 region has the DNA TGCAGTGCTCGGACAGGGGGCCGGACTGAAGCTTTCTTT. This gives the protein CSARTGGRTEAFF.

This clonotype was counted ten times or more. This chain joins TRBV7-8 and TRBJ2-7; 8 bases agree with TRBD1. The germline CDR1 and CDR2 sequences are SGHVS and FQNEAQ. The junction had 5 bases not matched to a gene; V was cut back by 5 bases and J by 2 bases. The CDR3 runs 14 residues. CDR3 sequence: CASSPDRAPYEQYF. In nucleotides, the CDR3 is TGTGCCAGCAGCCCGGACAGGGCCCCCTACGAGCAGTACTTC.

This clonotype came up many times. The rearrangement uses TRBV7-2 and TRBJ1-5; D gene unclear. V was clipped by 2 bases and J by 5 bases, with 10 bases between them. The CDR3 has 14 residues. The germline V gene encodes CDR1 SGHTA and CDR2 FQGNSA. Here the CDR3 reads CASSLLMWDQPQHF. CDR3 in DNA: TGTGCCAGCAGCTTATTGATGTGGGATCAGCCCCAGCATTTT.

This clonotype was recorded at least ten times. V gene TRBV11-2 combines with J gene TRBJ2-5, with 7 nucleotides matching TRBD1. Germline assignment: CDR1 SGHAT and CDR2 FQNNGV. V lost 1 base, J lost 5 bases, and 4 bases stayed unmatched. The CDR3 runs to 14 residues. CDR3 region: CASSLVLTGETQYF. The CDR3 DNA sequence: TGTGCCAGCAGCTTAGTTCTGACAGGGGAGACCCAGTACTTC.

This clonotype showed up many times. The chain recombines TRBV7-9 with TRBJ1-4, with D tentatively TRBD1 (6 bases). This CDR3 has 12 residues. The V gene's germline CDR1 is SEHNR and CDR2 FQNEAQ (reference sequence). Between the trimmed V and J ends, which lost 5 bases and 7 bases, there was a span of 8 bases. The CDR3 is CASSRGGEKLFF. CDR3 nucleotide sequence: TGTGCCAGCAGCCGAGGGGGTGAAAAACTGTTTTTT.

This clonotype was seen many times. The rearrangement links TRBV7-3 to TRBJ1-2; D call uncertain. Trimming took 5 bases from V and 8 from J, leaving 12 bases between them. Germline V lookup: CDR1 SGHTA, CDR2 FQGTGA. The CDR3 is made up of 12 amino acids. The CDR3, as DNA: TGTGCCAGCAGCCAAGGGTTCGGCGGCTACACCTTC. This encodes CASSQGFGGYTF.

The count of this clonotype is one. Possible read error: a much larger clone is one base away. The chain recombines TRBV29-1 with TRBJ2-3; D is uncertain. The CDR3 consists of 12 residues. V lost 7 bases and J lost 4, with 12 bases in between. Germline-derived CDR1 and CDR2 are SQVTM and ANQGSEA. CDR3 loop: CSAWVLSDTQYF. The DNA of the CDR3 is TGCAGCGCCTGGGTTTTATCAGATACGCAGTATTTT.

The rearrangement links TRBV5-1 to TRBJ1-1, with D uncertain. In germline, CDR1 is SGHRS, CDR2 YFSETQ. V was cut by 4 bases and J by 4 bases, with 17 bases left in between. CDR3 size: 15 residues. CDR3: CASSQLAISGTEAFF. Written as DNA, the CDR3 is TGCGCCAGCAGCCAATTGGCCATCTCTGGCACTGAAGCTTTCTTT.

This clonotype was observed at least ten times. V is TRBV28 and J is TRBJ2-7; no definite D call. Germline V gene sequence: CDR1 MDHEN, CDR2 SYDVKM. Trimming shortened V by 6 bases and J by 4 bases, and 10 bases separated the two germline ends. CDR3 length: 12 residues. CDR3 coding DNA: TGTGCCAGCAGGCCTTCAGGTTACGAGCAGTACTTC. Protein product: CASRPSGYEQYF.

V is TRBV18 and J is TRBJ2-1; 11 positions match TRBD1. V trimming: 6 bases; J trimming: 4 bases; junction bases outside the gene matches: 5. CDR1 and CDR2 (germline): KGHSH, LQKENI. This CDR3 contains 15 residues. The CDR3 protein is CASSSGTGGYNEQFF. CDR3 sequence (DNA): TGTGCCAGCTCGTCCGGGACAGGGGGTTACAATGAGCAGTTCTTC.

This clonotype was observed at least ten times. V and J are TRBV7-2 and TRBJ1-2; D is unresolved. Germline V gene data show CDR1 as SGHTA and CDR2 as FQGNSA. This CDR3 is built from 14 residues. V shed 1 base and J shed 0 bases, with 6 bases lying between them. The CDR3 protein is CASSLGAANYGYTF. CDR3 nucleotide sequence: TGTGCCAGCAGCTTAGGTGCGGCTAACTATGGCTACACCTTC.